This T cell receptor (beta chain) derives from a study of T-cell reconstitution after alpha-beta-depleted transplantation in children. This clonotype was detected ten times or more. Unique molecular identifiers were used to barcode this TCRbeta library. TCRdb itself ran the PCR reads through MiXCR, one entry per CDR3 protein. Here the sample spans about 600,000 distinct CDR3 sequences, over 9.5% being singletons. With V trimmed by 5 bases and J by 0 bases, 11 bases remained unmatched. This CDR3 comprises 17 residues. Germline V lookup: CDR1 MNHEY, CDR2 SMNVEV (reference sequence). Sequences were derived from PBMCs from the stem cell graft donor, sampled from the stem cell graft. V usage is TRBV27 and J usage is TRBJ2-7; TRBD1 aligns across 9 bases. The TCR sequence derives from a human donor who donated a stem cell graft to a child with acute myeloid leukemia. The CDR3 bases are TGTGCCAGCAGTCGGGACAGGGACTTAGGTGGCTCCTACGAGCAGTACTTC. This encodes CASSRDRDLGGSYEQYF.